The 17 T cell receptor beta chains below all came from one sample that was sequenced in a study of blood T cell repertoires in COVID-19. The repertoire was sequenced with immunoSEQ multiplex PCR; TCRdb's copy has only in-frame clones and lacks some. This sample yields 130,000 or so clones, of which roughly 88% are seen a single time; approximately 4.2% belongs to the top ten. The source material was peripheral blood. The origin of the receptors is a man between 40 and 49 years old with acute or convalescent COVID-19.

The chain employs TRBV7-3 and TRBJ2-7; D is perhaps TRBD2 (6 bases). Germline CDR1 and CDR2: SGHTA and FQGTGA. The CDR3 is 14 amino acids. The germline V and J ends were trimmed by 4 bases and 5 bases, with 15 bases remaining between them. The CDR3 DNA is TGTGCCAGCAGCTGGAGTGGGGGGTCCAACGAGCAGTACTTC. Translating gives CASSWSGGSNEQYF. The full variable domain, completed using reference TRBV7-3 and TRBJ2-7, is GAGVSQTPSNKVTEKGKYVELRCDPISGHTALYWYRQSLGQGPEFLIYFQGTGAADDSGLPNDRFFAVRPEGSVSTLKIQRTERGDSAVYLCASSWSGGSNEQYFGPGTRLTVT.

The chain is built from TRBV5-1 and TRBJ1-1; D is undetermined. CDR3 length equals 15 residues. The germline CDR1 and CDR2 sequences are SGHRS and YFSETQ. V shed 0 bases and J shed 5 bases, with 14 bases lying between them. The CDR3 spells CASSLGRGIGTEAFF. DNA for the CDR3: TGCGCCAGCAGCTTGGGACGGGGTATAGGAACTGAAGCTTTCTTT.

The chain carries TRBV3-1 (or the pseudogene TRBV3-2) and TRBJ2-7; 7 positions match TRBD2. This CDR3 contains 15 residues. The trim removed 10 bases at V and 1 base at J, leaving 13 bases unmatched. In germline, CDR1 is LGHDT, CDR2 YNNKEL (reference sequence). CDR3 region: CATRDYNSASYEQYF. CDR3 coding DNA: TGTGCCACAAGGGACTATAATAGCGCATCCTACGAGCAGTACTTC.

This clone showed up just a few times. This chain uses TRBV30 with TRBJ1-5, with 7 nucleotides matching TRBD1. With V trimmed by 1 base and J by 5 bases, 14 bases remained unmatched. Germline V CDR1 and CDR2: GTSNPN, SVGIG (reference sequence). The length of the CDR3 is 17 residues. This chain's CDR3 is CAWSEQGGEVYYQPQHF. CDR3 DNA sequence: TGTGCCTGGAGTGAACAAGGGGGCGAGGTCTATTATCAGCCCCAGCATTTT.

The chain joins TRBV6-5 to TRBJ2-1; D is unclear. From germline, CDR1 is MNHEY and CDR2 SVGAGI. V lost 4 bases and J lost 7, with 14 bases in between. The CDR3 is 14 residues long. This CDR3 is CASSLERERNEQFF. The CDR3 DNA reads as TGTGCCAGCAGTTTGGAGCGTGAACGAAATGAGCAGTTCTTC.

The chain links TRBV30 to TRBJ1-6; D unresolved. Per germline, CDR1 GTSNPN and CDR2 SVGIG (reference sequence). V lost 5 bases, J lost 0 bases, and 11 bases lay in between. CDR3 size: 15 residues. The CDR3 bases are TGTGCCTGGGGTACTCGAAGCTCCTATAATTCACCCCTCCACTTT. Its translation: CAWGTRSSYNSPLHF.

The J gene is TRBJ2-7, the V gene TRBV19; 7 nucleotides agree with TRBD2. The junction had 7 bases not matched to a gene; V was cut back by 6 bases and J by 5 bases. The V gene's germline CDR1 is LNHDA and CDR2 SQIVND (reference sequence). There are 13 residues in the CDR3. CDR3 nucleotide sequence: TGTGCCAGTAGAGGACTAGGGGATGACGAGCAGTACTTC. Translated: CASRGLGDDEQYF.

The CDR3: CASSAGVNTEAFF. The CDR3 nucleotides read TGTGCCAGCAGTGCCGGAGTGAACACTGAAGCTTTCTTT. The V gene is TRBV25-1, the J gene TRBJ1-1; D gene ambiguous. The V gene's germline CDR1 is MGHDK and CDR2 SYGVNS. V was cut by 4 bases and J by 0 bases, with 6 bases left in between. This CDR3 has 13 residues.

This chain joins TRBV6-4 and TRBJ2-7, with 10 bases matching TRBD2. This CDR3 contains 19 residues. The ends lost 4 bases at V and 3 bases at J; junction bases unmatched: 18. Germline CDR1 is MRHNA and CDR2 is SNTAGT. The CDR3 here is CASSVPRISTSGKVYEQYF. The CDR3 DNA is TGTGCCAGCAGTGTCCCAAGAATTTCTACTAGCGGGAAGGTCTACGAGCAGTACTTC.

This clone appeared once. V usage is TRBV15 and J usage is TRBJ1-2; the match to TRBD1 covers 9 bases. Germline V gene sequence: CDR1 LNHNV, CDR2 YYDKDF (reference sequence). The junction had 9 bases not matched to a gene; V was cut back by 0 bases and J by 13 bases. There are 14 residues in the CDR3. The CDR3 nucleotides read TGTGCCACCAGCAGAGATCGGAGGGACAGGGTATCCACCTTC. Its translation: CATSRDRRDRVSTF.

V and J are TRBV19 and TRBJ1-2; no clear D gene. This CDR3 has 12 residues. In germline, CDR1 is LNHDA, CDR2 SQIVND (reference sequence). Trimming took 0 bases from V and 7 from J, leaving 6 bases between them. In DNA, the CDR3 is TGTGCCAGTAGTATAGATCCTAGTGGCTACACCTTC. Translated: CASSIDPSGYTF. Full variable domain (missing parts from reference TRBV19 and TRBJ1-2): DGGITQSPKYLFRKEGQNVTLSCEQNLNHDAMYWYRQDPGQGLRLIYYSQIVNDFQKGDIAEGYSVSREKKESFPLTVTSAQKNPTAFYLCASSIDPSGYTFGSGTRLTVV.

This chain uses TRBV3-1 (or the pseudogene TRBV3-2) with TRBJ1-2; 7 nucleotides agree with TRBD1. Germline-derived CDR1 and CDR2 are LGHDT and YNNKEL (reference sequence). This CDR3 contains 13 residues. Trimming removed 4 bases from V and 9 bases from J; junction bases left unmatched: 8. The CDR3 is CASSLGGGASYTF. The CDR3 DNA is TGTGCCAGCAGCCTAGGAGGGGGCGCGAGCTACACCTTC.

The V gene is TRBV2, the J gene TRBJ1-5; the match to TRBD1 covers 7 bases. V shed 7 bases and J 11 bases; nucleotides not matched to a gene: 14. Germline lookup yields CDR1 SNHLY and CDR2 FYNNEI. This CDR3 region has 14 residues. CDR3 sequence reads: CASIKEQGSGAQHF. CDR3 coding DNA: TGTGCCAGCATAAAGGAACAGGGGAGTGGGGCCCAGCATTTT.

This clone was seen more than once but under ten times. CDR3: CASSLEVNTEAFF. In DNA form, the CDR3 reads TGTGCCAGCAGTCTCGAGGTGAACACTGAAGCTTTCTTT. This chain joins TRBV13 and TRBJ1-1; D is undetermined. The CDR3 is made up of 13 amino acids. The ends were cut back, 6 bases at V and 0 bases at J, with 8 bases in the middle. Germline loops: CDR1 PRHDT, CDR2 FYEKMQ (reference sequence). The variable domain in full, with the rest retrieved from reference TRBV13 and TRBJ1-1, is AAGVIQSPRHLIKEKRETATLKCYPIPRHDTVYWYQQGPGQDPQFLISFYEKMQSDKGSIPDRFSAQQFSDYHSELNMSSLELGDSALYFCASSLEVNTEAFFGQGTRLTVV.

The CDR3 DNA sequence: TGTGCCAGCAGCTCCAGGGCGGAAAATGAGCAGTTCTTC. Translated, it gives CASSSRAENEQFF. The chain is built from TRBV13 and TRBJ2-1; possible D gene TRBD1, 5 bases. CDR3 length: 13 residues. Between the trimmed V and J ends, which lost 4 bases and 7 bases, there was a span of 11 bases. The germline gives CDR1 PRHDT, CDR2 FYEKMQ (reference sequence).

The gene calls are TRBV12-3 or TRBV12-4 and TRBJ2-7, with D possibly matching TRBD2 (6 bases). Trimming removed 5 bases from V and 4 bases from J, with 12 bases in between. CDR3 size: 13 residues. The CDR3 nucleotides are TGTGCCAGCAGTCTCGGGACTTCGTACGAGCAGTACTTC. It yields the protein CASSLGTSYEQYF.

The chain recombines TRBV7-9 with TRBJ2-7, with D possibly matching TRBD2 (6 bases). CDR1 and CDR2 (germline): SEHNR, FQNEAQ (reference sequence). The CDR3 consists of 14 residues. Trimming took off 4 bases at V and 4 bases at J, with 14 bases between the two ends. The CDR3 DNA sequence: TGTGCCAGCAGCTCCGGGAGTAGCCTATACGAGCAGTACTTC. It specifies CASSSGSSLYEQYF.